Presented here are 8 T cell receptor beta chains from one specimen sequenced in a study of regulatory T cells in long-lasting Graves disease. CDR3 regions were amplified by Arm-PCR using iRepertoire HTBI primers to build TCR beta libraries. TCRdb fed the multiplex PCR reads into MiXCR, producing one record per CDR3 protein. Of over 650,000 distinct CDR3 sequences listed, 25% to 30% were seen once; the top ten hold about 42%. Stated time point: persistent/refractory GD, antithyroid drugs over 5 years with positive TRAb. There was RNA extracted from PBMCs, and the TCR library was made from it. This material consisted of peripheral blood mononuclear cells (PBMCs), taken when the disease was refractory, from a patient treated with antithyroid drugs. The receptors stem from a female donor with Graves disease.

The CDR3 region is CASSISSYGYTF. In DNA form, the CDR3 reads TGTGCCAGTAGTATCAGCAGTTATGGCTACACCTTC. The J gene is TRBJ1-2, the V gene TRBV19, with unresolved D. This CDR3 spans 12 amino acids. Germline V gene data show CDR1 as LNHDA and CDR2 as SQIVND (reference sequence). V was cut by 3 bases and J by 5 bases, with 7 bases left in between.

The V gene is TRBV6-2 or TRBV6-3, the J gene TRBJ2-7; TRBD2 matches 8 bases. V lost 6 bases, J lost 0 bases, and 7 bases stayed unmatched. The CDR3 extends over 15 amino acids. The germline CDR1 and CDR2 sequences are MNHEY and SVGEGT. CDR3 sequence: CASSLLAVLSYEQYF. As DNA, the CDR3 is TGTGCCAGCAGCCTACTAGCGGTTCTCTCCTACGAGCAGTACTTC.

This clonotype showed up just a few times. The chain employs TRBV7-9 and TRBJ2-5; the match to TRBD1 covers 8 bases. Germline V gene lookup returns CDR1 SEHNR and CDR2 FQNEAQ (reference sequence). Trimming removed 7 bases from V and 5 bases from J; junction bases left unmatched: 3. CDR3 length: 12 residues. CDR3 nucleotide sequence: TGTGCCAGCACGGGACAGGCCGAGACCCAGTACTTC. Protein: CASTGQAETQYF.

This clonotype was detected ten times or more. The chain employs TRBV11-2 and TRBJ1-2; the match to TRBD1 covers 7 bases. The CDR3 covers 13 residues. CDR1 SGHAT and CDR2 FQNNGV come from the germline V gene. Losses at the gene ends were 5 bases for V and 6 bases for J; bases not matched to a gene: 6. This chain's CDR3 is CASSQRGRDGYTF. CDR3 nucleotides: TGTGCCAGCAGCCAAAGGGGGCGCGATGGCTACACCTTC. The variable domain in full, completed from reference TRBV11-2 and TRBJ1-2, reads EAGVAQSPRYKIIEKRQSVAFWCNPISGHATLYWYQQILGQGPKLLIQFQNNGVVDDSQLPKDRFSAERLKGVDSTLKIQPAKLEDSAVYLCASSQRGRDGYTFGSGTRLTVV.

V gene TRBV6-1 combines with J gene TRBJ1-1; no clear D. The germline V gene has CDR1 MNHNS and CDR2 SASEGT. This CDR3 spans 16 amino acids. The V gene lost 6 bases and the J gene lost 8 bases, with 25 bases spanning the gap. The CDR3 DNA is TGTGCCAGCAGCCCCGAGGTAGGCGACGTGTTCGGGGAAGCTTTCTTT. Residues: CASSPEVGDVFGEAFF.

This clonotype has more than one count but fewer than ten. The V gene is TRBV27, the J gene TRBJ1-6; D unclear. The length of the CDR3 is 15 residues. Germline CDR1 MNHEY, CDR2 SMNVEV (reference sequence). Trimming left V 9 bases short and J 0 bases short, with 12 bases between. The CDR3 protein is CASSAFSSYNSPLHF. In DNA, the CDR3 is TGTGCCAGTTCAGCATTCAGCTCCTATAATTCACCCCTCCACTTT.

The chain employs TRBV30 and TRBJ1-4, with D possibly being TRBD1 (6 bases). The length of the CDR3 is 15 residues. Trimming stripped 8 bases from V and 1 base from J, with 17 bases between. Germline CDR1 GTSNPN, CDR2 SVGIG (reference sequence). The CDR3 DNA sequence: TGTGCCACGGGGGCGGGGACTGGAACTAATGAAAAACTGTTTTTT. Its protein product is CATGAGTGTNEKLFF.

The V and J genes are TRBV13 and TRBJ2-7; 9 bases are a match to TRBD2. This CDR3 is built from 18 residues. Germline V gene sequence: CDR1 PRHDT, CDR2 FYEKMQ (reference sequence). V was clipped by 0 bases and J by 3 bases; unmatched bases: 12. The chain's CDR3 is CASSLGLAGSGGNYEQYF. The DNA of the CDR3 is TGTGCCAGCAGCTTAGGGCTAGCGGGATCCGGGGGTAACTACGAGCAGTACTTC.